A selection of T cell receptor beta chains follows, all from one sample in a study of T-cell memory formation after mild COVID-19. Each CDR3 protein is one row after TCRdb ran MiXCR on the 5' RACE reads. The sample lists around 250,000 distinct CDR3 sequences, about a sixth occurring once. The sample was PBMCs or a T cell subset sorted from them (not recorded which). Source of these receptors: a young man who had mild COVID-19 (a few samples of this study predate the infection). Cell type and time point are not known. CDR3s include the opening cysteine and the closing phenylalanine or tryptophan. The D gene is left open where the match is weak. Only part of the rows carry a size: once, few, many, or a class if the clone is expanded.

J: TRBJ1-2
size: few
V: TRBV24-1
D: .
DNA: TGTGCCACCAGTGATTTGGGGCAGGGCGACTATGGCTACACCTTC
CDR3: CATSDLGQGDYGYTF

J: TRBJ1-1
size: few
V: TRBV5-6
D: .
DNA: TGTGCCAGCATCCCTAGGAGCGGCGGGGCGTGGGGCTTAGAAGCTTTCTTT
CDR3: CASIPRSGGAWGLEAFF

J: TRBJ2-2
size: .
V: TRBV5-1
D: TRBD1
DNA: TGCGCCAGCAGCTTGGGACAGGGGAATCTCGGGGAGCTGTTTTTT
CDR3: CASSLGQGNLGELFF

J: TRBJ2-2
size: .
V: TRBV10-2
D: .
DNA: TGCGCCAGCAGTTGGACCCCAGGCGGGGAGCTGTTTTTT
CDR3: CASSWTPGGELFF

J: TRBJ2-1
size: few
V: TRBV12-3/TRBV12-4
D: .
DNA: TGTGCCAGCAGTGCGGACGGGGTTAATGAGCAGTTCTTC
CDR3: CASSADGVNEQFF

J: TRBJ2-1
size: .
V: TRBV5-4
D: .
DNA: TGTGCCAGCAGCTCTCGGGACTCCGGCCGAGAGCAGTTCTTC
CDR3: CASSSRDSGREQFF

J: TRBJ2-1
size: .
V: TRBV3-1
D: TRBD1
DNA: TGTGCCAGCACCAGGACAGGGGACTATGAGCAGTTCTTC
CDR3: CASTRTGDYEQFF

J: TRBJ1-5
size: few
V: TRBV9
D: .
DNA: TGTGCCAGCAGCCCCGACCCATTCGGAGGTCAGCCCCAGCATTTT
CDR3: CASSPDPFGGQPQHF

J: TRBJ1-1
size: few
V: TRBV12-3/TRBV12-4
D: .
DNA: TGTGCCAGCAGTGATAAGGGGCTTCTAGCTGAAGCTTTCTTT
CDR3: CASSDKGLLAEAFF

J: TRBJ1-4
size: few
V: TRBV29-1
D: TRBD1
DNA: TGCAGCGTGGGCTCCGGGACAGCTGAAAAACTGTTTTTT
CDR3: CSVGSGTAEKLFF

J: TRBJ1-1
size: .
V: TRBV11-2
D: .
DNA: TGTGCCAGCAGCTCCTCATGGGGTGTCGGACCTGAAGCTTTCTTT
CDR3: CASSSSWGVGPEAFF

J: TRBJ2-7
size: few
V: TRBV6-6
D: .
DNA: TGTGCCAGCAGTTCGCACTACGAGCAGTACTTC
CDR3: CASSSHYEQYF

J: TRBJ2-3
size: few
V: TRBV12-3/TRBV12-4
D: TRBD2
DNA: TGTGCCAGCAGTTTTCTAGCGGGGGGGCTCGATACGCAGTATTTT
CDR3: CASSFLAGGLDTQYF

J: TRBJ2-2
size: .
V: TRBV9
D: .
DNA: TGTGCCAGCAGCTCTCGGAGGCAGGGGACAGGGGAGCTGTTTTTT
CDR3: CASSSRRQGTGELFF

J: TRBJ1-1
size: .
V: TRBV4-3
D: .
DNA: TGCGCCAGCAGCCAAGATAACGGGATTATTGCTTTCTTT
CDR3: CASSQDNGIIAFF

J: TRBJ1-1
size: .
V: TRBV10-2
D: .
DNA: TGCGCCAGCACCTCAGAGTTGAACACTGAAGCTTTCTTT
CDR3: CASTSELNTEAFF

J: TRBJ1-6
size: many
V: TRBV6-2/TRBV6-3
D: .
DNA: TGTGCCAGCAGTTACTCGGGTTCACCCCTCCACTTT
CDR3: CASSYSGSPLHF

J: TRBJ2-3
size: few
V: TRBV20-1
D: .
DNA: TGCAGTGACCGGGACCCAAACACAGATACGCAGTATTTT
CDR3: CSDRDPNTDTQYF

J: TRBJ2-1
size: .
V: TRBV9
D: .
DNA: TGTGCCAGCAGCGTAAGGGGAGGGGGGTACAATGAGCAGTTCTTC
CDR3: CASSVRGGGYNEQFF

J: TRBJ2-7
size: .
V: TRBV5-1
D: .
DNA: TGCGCCAGCAGCTTGGGGTCGGACATAAACGAGCAGTACTTC
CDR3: CASSLGSDINEQYF

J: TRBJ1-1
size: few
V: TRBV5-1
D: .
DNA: TGCGCCAGCAGCTTGGCTCCCGGTGAGGGCGGGGATGAAGCTTTCTTT
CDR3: CASSLAPGEGGDEAFF

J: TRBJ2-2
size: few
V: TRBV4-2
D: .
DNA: TGTGCCAGCAGCCCCGAGACCCCGTCCGGGGAGCTGTTTTTT
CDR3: CASSPETPSGELFF

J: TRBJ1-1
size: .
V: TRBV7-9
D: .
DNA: TGTGCCAGCACCTGGGTTGTGGGCCGGAACACTGAAGCTTTCTTT
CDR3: CASTWVVGRNTEAFF

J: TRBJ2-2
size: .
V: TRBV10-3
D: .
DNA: TGTGCCATCAGACCCCTGCAGGGGAACACCGGGGAGCTGTTTTTT
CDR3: CAIRPLQGNTGELFF

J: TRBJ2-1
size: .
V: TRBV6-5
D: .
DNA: TGTGCCAGCAGGGGGACACAACCCTACAATGAGCAGTTCTTC
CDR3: CASRGTQPYNEQFF

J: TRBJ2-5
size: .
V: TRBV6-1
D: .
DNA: TGTGCCAGCAGTGAAGGGCGGGTTTGGGCGACTCAAGAGACCCAGTACTTC
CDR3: CASSEGRVWATQETQYF

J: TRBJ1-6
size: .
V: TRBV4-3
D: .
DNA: TGCGCCAGCAGCCAAGGGGGAGCAGTCGCAAACACCCTCCACTTT
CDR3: CASSQGGAVANTLHF

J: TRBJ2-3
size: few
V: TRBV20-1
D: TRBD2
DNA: TGCAGTGCTACAGGGACTAGCGGACTCGGGAATACGCAGTATTTT
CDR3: CSATGTSGLGNTQYF

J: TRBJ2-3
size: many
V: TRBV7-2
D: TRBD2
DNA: TGTGCCAGCAGCCTAAATCCAGCGGGGGCCTCTAACACAGATACGCAGTATTTT
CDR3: CASSLNPAGASNTDTQYF

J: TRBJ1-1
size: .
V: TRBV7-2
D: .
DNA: TGTGCCACCCCAGGAATGAACACTGAAGCTTTCTTT
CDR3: CATPGMNTEAFF

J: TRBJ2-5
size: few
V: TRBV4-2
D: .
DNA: TGTGCCAGCAGCCAAGGACGGGCTCCCCAAGAGACCCAGTACTTC
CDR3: CASSQGRAPQETQYF

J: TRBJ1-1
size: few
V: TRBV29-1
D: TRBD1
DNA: TGCAGCGGACAGGGAGGAACTTACACTGAAGCTTTCTTT
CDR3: CSGQGGTYTEAFF

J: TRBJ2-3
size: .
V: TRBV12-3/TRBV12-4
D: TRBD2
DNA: TGTGCCAGCAGTAGGACTAGCGGGGGGGGAACAGATACGCAGTATTTT
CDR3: CASSRTSGGGTDTQYF

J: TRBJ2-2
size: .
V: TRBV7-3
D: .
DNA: TGTGCCAGCAGCTTAAGTGAGGGAGCCGGGGAGCTGTTTTTT
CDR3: CASSLSEGAGELFF

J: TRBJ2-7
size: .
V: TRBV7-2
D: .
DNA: TGTGCCAGCAGCTTAGATGTTAGGATCTACGAGCAGTACTTC
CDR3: CASSLDVRIYEQYF

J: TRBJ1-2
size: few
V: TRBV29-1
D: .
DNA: TGCAGCGTGGGGACCTCCCTTGGCTACACCTTC
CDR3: CSVGTSLGYTF

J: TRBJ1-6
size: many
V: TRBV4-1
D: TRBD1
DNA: TGCGCCAGCAGCCAAGAGGGCGGGACAGGGGTCCGCGGTGTAAATTCACCCCTCCACTTT
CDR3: CASSQEGGTGVRGVNSPLHF

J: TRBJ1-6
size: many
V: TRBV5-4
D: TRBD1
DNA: TGTGCCAGCAGCCTGACAGGGGCTCTTCTGTCACCCCTCCACTTT
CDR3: CASSLTGALLSPLHF

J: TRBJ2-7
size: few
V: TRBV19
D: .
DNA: TGTGCCAGTAGTATTGGGGGGGCTTCCTACGAGCAGTACTTC
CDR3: CASSIGGASYEQYF

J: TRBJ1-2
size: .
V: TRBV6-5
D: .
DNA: TGTGCCAGCAATGCCAGGCAGGGAGGGGGCTACACCTTC
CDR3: CASNARQGGGYTF

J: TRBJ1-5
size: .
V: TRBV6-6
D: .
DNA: TGTGCCAGCAATATCCAGACGGTTCAGCCCCAGCATTTT
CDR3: CASNIQTVQPQHF

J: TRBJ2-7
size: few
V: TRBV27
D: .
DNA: TGTGCCAGCAGTTTAGGGGACCACTCCTACGAGCAGTACTTC
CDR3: CASSLGDHSYEQYF

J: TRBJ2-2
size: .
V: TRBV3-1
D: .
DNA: TGTGCCAGCAGCCAAGGGGTAGCGGCCACCGGGGAGCTGTTTTTT
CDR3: CASSQGVAATGELFF

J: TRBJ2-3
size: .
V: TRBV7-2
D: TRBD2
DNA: TGTGCCAGCAGCTTAGGACTAGCGGTAACCACAGATACGCAGTATTTT
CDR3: CASSLGLAVTTDTQYF

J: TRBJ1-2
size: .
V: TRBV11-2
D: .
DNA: TGTGCCAGCAGCTTAGAAGCAGGGTTGAATGGCTACACCTTC
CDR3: CASSLEAGLNGYTF

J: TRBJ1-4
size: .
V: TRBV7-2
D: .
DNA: TGTGCCAGCAGCTTGGGGGGGCGACTGTTTTTT
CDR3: CASSLGGRLFF

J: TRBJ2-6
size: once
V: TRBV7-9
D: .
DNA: TGTGCCAGCAGCCGTGGGTGGGACGGCTCTGGGGCCAACGTCCTGACTTTC
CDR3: CASSRGWDGSGANVLTF

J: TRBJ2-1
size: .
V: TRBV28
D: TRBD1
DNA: TGTGCCAGCAATCCACGGGACAGGGCCTCCAGTCCCCTCAATGAGCAGTTCTTC
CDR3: CASNPRDRASSPLNEQFF

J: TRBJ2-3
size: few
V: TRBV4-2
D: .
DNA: TGTGCCAGCAGATGGGGGTCAGCTCAGGATACGCAGTATTTT
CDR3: CASRWGSAQDTQYF